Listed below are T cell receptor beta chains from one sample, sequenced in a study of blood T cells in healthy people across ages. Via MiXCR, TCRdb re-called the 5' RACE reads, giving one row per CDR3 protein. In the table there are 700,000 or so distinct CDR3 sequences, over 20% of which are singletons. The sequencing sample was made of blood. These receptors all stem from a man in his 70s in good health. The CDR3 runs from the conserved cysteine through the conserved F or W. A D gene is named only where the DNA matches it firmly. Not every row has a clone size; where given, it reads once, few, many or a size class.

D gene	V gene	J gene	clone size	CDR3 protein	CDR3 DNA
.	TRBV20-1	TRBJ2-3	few	CSATNPGRPTQYF	TGCAGTGCAACTAACCCCGGCAGGCCTACGCAGTATTTT
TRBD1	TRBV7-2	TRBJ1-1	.	CASSRDSLEAFF	TGTGCCAGCAGCCGGGACAGCCTTGAAGCTTTCTTT
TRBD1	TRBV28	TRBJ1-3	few	CASTSRTGGNTIYF	TGTGCCAGCACCTCCCGGACAGGAGGAAACACCATATATTTT
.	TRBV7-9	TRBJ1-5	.	CASSFWGLKERNQPQHF	TGTGCCAGCAGCTTCTGGGGGCTGAAGGAGCGCAATCAGCCCCAGCATTTT
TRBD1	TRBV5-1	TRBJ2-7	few	CASKGGSSYEQYF	TGCGCCAGCAAAGGGGGCAGTTCCTACGAGCAGTACTTC
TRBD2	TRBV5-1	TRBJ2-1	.	CASSLELLAVGTRNEQFF	TGCGCCAGCAGCTTGGAGTTACTAGCGGTCGGAACTCGGAATGAGCAGTTCTTC
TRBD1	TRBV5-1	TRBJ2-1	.	CASQGQALFDEQFF	TGCGCCAGCCAGGGACAGGCGCTATTTGATGAGCAGTTCTTC
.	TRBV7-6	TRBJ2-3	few	CASSLAAPIGGTDTQYF	TGTGCCAGCAGCTTAGCGGCCCCGATCGGGGGCACAGATACGCAGTATTTT
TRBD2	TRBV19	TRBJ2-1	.	CASSRLAGAVNEQFF	TGTGCCAGTAGTCGACTAGCGGGAGCGGTCAATGAGCAGTTCTTC
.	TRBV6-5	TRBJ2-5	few	CAGSSEQFRATETQYF	TGTGCCGGCAGTTCGGAACAGTTTCGGGCGACGGAGACCCAGTACTTC
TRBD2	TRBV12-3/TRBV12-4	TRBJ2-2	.	CASSLGLGTSGTGELFF	TGTGCCAGCAGTTTAGGTTTGGGGACTAGCGGCACCGGGGAGCTGTTTTTT
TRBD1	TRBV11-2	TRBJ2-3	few	CASSSGQTLSTDTQYF	TGTGCCAGCAGCTCGGGACAGACACTTAGCACAGATACGCAGTATTTT
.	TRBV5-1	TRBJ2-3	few	CASSVGDRPTDTQYF	TGCGCCAGCAGCGTGGGAGACCGCCCCACAGATACGCAGTATTTT
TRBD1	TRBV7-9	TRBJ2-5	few	CASSLDRAPLVF	TGTGCCAGCAGCTTGGACAGGGCTCCTTTAGTGTTC
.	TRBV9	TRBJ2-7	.	CASSVGVGPSYEQYF	TGTGCCAGCAGCGTAGGGGTAGGGCCGTCCTACGAGCAGTACTTC
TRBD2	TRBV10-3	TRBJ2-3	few	CAISEVGLAVLSTDTQYF	TGTGCCATCAGTGAAGTGGGACTAGCGGTTCTTAGCACAGATACGCAGTATTTT
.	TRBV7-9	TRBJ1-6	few	CASSFSREGDSPLHF	TGTGCCAGCAGCTTCTCCAGGGAGGGGGACTCACCCCTCCACTTT
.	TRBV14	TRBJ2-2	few	CASSPRVSGELFF	TGTGCCAGCAGCCCCAGGGTCTCCGGGGAGCTGTTTTTT
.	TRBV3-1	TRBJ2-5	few	CTSSYAETQYF	TGTACCAGCAGCTATGCGGAGACCCAGTACTTC
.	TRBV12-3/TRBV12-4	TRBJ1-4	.	CASSFLQGYNEKLFF	TGTGCCAGCAGTTTCCTACAGGGTTATAATGAAAAACTGTTTTTT
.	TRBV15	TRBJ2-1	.	CATSRARGSYNEQFF	TGTGCCACCAGCAGAGCCCGGGGCAGCTACAATGAGCAGTTCTTC
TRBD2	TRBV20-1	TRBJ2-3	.	CSARDSGFPIDTQYF	TGCAGTGCTAGAGATAGCGGGTTCCCGATCGATACGCAGTATTTT
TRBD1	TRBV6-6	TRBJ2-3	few	CASLRGTGLTGSHTDTQYF	TGTGCCAGCCTTCGGGGGACAGGGTTAACGGGGTCACACACAGATACGCAGTATTTT
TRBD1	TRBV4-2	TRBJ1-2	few	CASSQDLGQRKNYGYTF	TGTGCCAGCAGCCAAGATTTGGGACAGAGAAAGAACTATGGCTACACCTTC
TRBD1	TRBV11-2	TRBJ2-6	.	CASSLSSPRTGAYSGANVLTF	TGTGCCAGCAGCTTATCCTCCCCCCGGACAGGGGCTTACTCTGGGGCCAACGTCCTGACTTTC
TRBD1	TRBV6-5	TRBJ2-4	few	CASRPTTGKNIQYF	TGTGCCAGCAGACCAACGACAGGGAAAAACATTCAGTACTTC
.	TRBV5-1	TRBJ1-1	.	CASSPTGSGSTEAFF	TGCGCCAGCAGCCCCACCGGGTCGGGGAGCACTGAAGCTTTCTTT
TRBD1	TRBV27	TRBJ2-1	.	CASKEQGNYNEQFF	TGTGCCAGCAAGGAACAGGGGAATTACAATGAGCAGTTCTTC
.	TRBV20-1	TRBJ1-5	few	CSARSSRQDSNQPQHF	TGCAGTGCTAGGTCCTCGAGACAGGATAGCAATCAGCCCCAGCATTTT
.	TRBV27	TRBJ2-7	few	CASSLNQYEQYF	TGTGCCAGCAGTTTAAATCAATACGAGCAGTACTTC
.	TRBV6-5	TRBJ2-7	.	CASSYGRGSYEQYF	TGTGCCAGCAGTTACGGAAGGGGATCGTACGAGCAGTACTTC
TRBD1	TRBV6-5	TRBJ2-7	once	CASSLGGQGRYEQYF	TGTGCCAGCAGTTTAGGGGGACAGGGGAGGTACGAGCAGTACTTC
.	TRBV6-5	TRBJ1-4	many	CASSYGGTNEKLFF	TGTGCCAGCAGTTATGGGGGCACTAATGAAAAACTGTTTTTT
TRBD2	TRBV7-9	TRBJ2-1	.	CASSHRLAPNDEQFF	TGTGCCAGCAGCCACAGACTAGCGCCCAACGATGAGCAGTTCTTC
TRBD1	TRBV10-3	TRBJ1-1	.	CAIRGQGDTEAFF	TGTGCCATCAGAGGACAGGGGGACACTGAAGCTTTCTTT
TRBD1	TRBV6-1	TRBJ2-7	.	CASSEPGRGSGEQYF	TGTGCCAGCAGTGAGCCCGGCAGGGGGTCGGGCGAGCAGTACTTC
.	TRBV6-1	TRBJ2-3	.	CASRDRDGTRVSDTQYF	TGTGCCAGCAGGGACAGGGACGGGACTAGAGTTTCAGATACGCAGTATTTT
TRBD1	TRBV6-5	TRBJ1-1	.	CASSYTGVGVSEAFF	TGTGCCAGCAGTTACACAGGGGTCGGCGTTTCTGAAGCTTTCTTT
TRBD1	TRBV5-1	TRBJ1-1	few	CASSIRTGPNTEAFF	TGCGCCAGCAGCATAAGGACAGGTCCGAACACTGAAGCTTTCTTT
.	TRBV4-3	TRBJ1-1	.	CASSQGIQTGTEAFF	TGCGCCAGCAGCCAAGGCATCCAGACAGGCACTGAAGCTTTCTTT
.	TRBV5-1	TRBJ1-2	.	CASSLAQDIYGYTF	TGCGCCAGCAGTTTGGCCCAGGACATTTATGGCTACACCTTC
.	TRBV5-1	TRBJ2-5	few	CASSLPRTDNQETQYF	TGCGCCAGCAGCTTGCCCAGGACAGACAACCAAGAGACCCAGTACTTC
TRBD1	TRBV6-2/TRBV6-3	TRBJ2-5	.	CASRPPTGAYEQCF	TGTGCCAGCAGGCCCCCGACAGGGGCCTACGAGCAGTGCTTC
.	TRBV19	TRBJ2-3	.	CASSIGARTDTQYF	TGTGCCAGTAGTATAGGGGCGCGGACAGATACGCAGTATTTT
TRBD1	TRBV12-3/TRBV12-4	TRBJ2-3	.	CASSLRGPLDTQYF	TGTGCCAGCAGTTTAAGGGGGCCTCTGGATACGCAGTATTTT
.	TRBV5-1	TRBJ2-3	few	CASSEGTPPIDTQYF	TGCGCCAGCAGCGAAGGGACGCCACCCATCGATACGCAGTATTTT
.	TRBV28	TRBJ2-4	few	CASTPPGTNIQYF	TGTGCCAGCACCCCCCCGGGGACAAACATTCAGTACTTC
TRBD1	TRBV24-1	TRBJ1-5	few	CATQGGYNQPQHF	TGTGCCACCCAGGGGGGATACAATCAGCCCCAGCATTTT
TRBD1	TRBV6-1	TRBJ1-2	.	CASSDVRDRGNVDYGYTF	TGTGCCAGCAGTGACGTGAGGGACAGGGGGAATGTGGACTATGGCTACACCTTC
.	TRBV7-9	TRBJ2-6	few	CASSLGPPVRGANVLTF	TGTGCCAGCAGCTTAGGTCCGCCAGTTCGTGGGGCCAACGTCCTGACTTTC
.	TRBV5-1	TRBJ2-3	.	CASSLEGGGSSTDTQYF	TGCGCCAGCAGCTTGGAAGGTGGGGGTTCTAGCACAGATACGCAGTATTTT
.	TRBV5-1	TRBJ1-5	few	CASSLVGDSNQPQHF	TGTGCCAGCAGCTTAGTGGGGGACAGCAATCAGCCCCAGCATTTT
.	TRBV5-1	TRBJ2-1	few	CASSSWVGERVDNEQFF	TGCGCCAGCAGCTCTTGGGTTGGAGAGCGGGTAGACAATGAGCAGTTCTTC
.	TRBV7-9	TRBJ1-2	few	CASSLVDGYTF	TGTGCCAGCAGCTTAGTGGACGGCTACACCTTC
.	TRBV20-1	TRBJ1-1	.	CSGSPEFMNTEAFF	TGCAGTGGCAGCCCGGAGTTCATGAACACTGAAGCTTTCTTT
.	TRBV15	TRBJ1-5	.	CATSRGPDQPQHF	TGTGCCACCAGCAGAGGCCCGGATCAGCCCCAGCATTTT
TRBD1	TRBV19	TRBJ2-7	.	CASSRQGDSGYEQYF	TGTGCCAGTAGCCGACAGGGGGACTCAGGGTACGAGCAGTACTTC
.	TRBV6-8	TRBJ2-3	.	CATAGTTPDTQYF	TGTGCCACCGCCGGGACCACCCCAGATACGCAGTATTTT
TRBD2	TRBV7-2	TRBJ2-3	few	CASSSQTSGGFRHTQYF	TGTGCCAGCAGCTCTCAGACTAGCGGGGGGTTCCGACATACGCAGTATTTT
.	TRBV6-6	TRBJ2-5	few	CASSYPDSQETQYF	TGTGCCAGCAGTTACCCCGACAGCCAAGAGACCCAGTACTTC